These 30 T cell receptor beta chains originate from one sample sequenced in a study of blood T cell repertoires in COVID-19. Assay: immunoSEQ multiplex PCR; the TCRdb copy retains only in-frame clones and omits some. Of around 250,000 clones in the sample, roughly 86% are singletons; the top ten hold about 0.7%. Sequenced: peripheral blood. Receptors were obtained from a human donor in a cohort sampled during active COVID-19.

Comments on this clone: This specimen includes other DNA sequences encoding the same CDR3. This chain joins TRBV10-3 and TRBJ1-1; 9 nucleotides align to TRBD1. The junction had 3 bases not matched to a gene; V was cut back by 6 bases and J by 4 bases. The CDR3 loop spans 13 amino acids. Germline CDR1 reads ENHRY; CDR2 reads SYGVKD. The CDR3 region has the DNA TGTGCCATCAGAGCGGGACAGGGCACTGAAGCTTTCTTT. Amino acid sequence: CAIRAGQGTEAFF.

The chain employs TRBV3-1 (or the pseudogene TRBV3-2) and TRBJ2-7, with D unclear. This CDR3 is built from 15 residues. The ends were cut back, 4 bases at V and 1 base at J, with 14 bases in the middle. Looked up from germline, CDR1 is LGHDT and CDR2 is YNNKEL (reference sequence). This CDR3 reads CASSPSSRQSYEQYF. The CDR3 region has the DNA TGTGCCAGCAGCCCGAGCAGCAGGCAGTCCTACGAGCAGTACTTC.

This sequence joins TRBV11-2 and TRBJ1-2; D ambiguous. V shed 2 bases and J shed 3 bases, with 13 bases lying between them. This CDR3 is built from 15 residues. Germline CDR1 is SGHAT and CDR2 is FQNNGV. CDR3 coding DNA: TGTGCCAGCAGCTTATCTTCCCTAGCAGACTATGGCTACACCTTC. It is translated as CASSLSSLADYGYTF. The full variable domain, with the rest looked up from reference TRBV11-2 and TRBJ1-2, is EAGVAQSPRYKIIEKRQSVAFWCNPISGHATLYWYQQILGQGPKLLIQFQNNGVVDDSQLPKDRFSAERLKGVDSTLKIQPAKLEDSAVYLCASSLSSLADYGYTFGSGTRLTVV.

The genes are TRBV2 and TRBJ1-2; D is unresolved. Per germline, CDR1 SNHLY and CDR2 FYNNEI. This CDR3 is 19 amino acids long. V lost 1 base, J lost 3 bases, and 24 bases lay in between. CDR3 sequence (DNA): TGTGCCAGCAGTGAAGGTTCGGGGATATGGGGTATGCCTCACTATGGCTACACCTTC. This gives the protein CASSEGSGIWGMPHYGYTF.

The chain recombines TRBV7-7 with TRBJ2-7; D gene uncertain. Germline CDR1 reads SSHAT; CDR2 reads FNYEAQ (reference sequence). Trimming removed 1 base at V and 0 bases at J, with 10 bases between. CDR3 length equals 15 residues. The CDR3 DNA follows: TGTGCCAGCAGCTTAGAGCCGACTCCCTCCTACGAGCAGTACTTC. Translation gives CASSLEPTPSYEQYF.

This rearrangement joins TRBV30 to TRBJ2-7; tentative D call: TRBD2 (5 bases). From germline, CDR1 is GTSNPN and CDR2 SVGIG (reference sequence). The CDR3 consists of 12 residues. In nucleotides, the CDR3 is TGTGCTTCGGGGTTGGGCTCCTACGAGCAGTACTTC. Protein sequence: CASGLGSYEQYF.

This chain links TRBV4-2 with TRBJ2-5, with TRBD2 as a possible D gene (7 bases). Trimming pared 1 base from V and 5 bases from J, leaving 11 bases between. Looked up from germline, CDR1 is LGHNA and CDR2 is YNFKEQ. This CDR3 is 14 amino acids long. CDR3 sequence reads: CASSQAGEGETQYF. The CDR3, as DNA: TGTGCCAGCAGCCAAGCAGGGGAGGGGGAGACCCAGTACTTC.

The chain recombines TRBV7-2 with TRBJ2-7, with 11 nucleotides matching TRBD2. The germline V gene has CDR1 SGHTA and CDR2 FQGNSA. The junction had 5 bases not matched to a gene; V was cut back by 5 bases and J by 2 bases. The CDR3 contains 15 residues. As DNA, the CDR3 is TGTGCCAGCAGCCTAGAGGGACTAGCGGCCTACGAGCAGTACTTC. Translation gives CASSLEGLAAYEQYF.

This chain connects TRBV7-2 to TRBJ2-7; 10 nucleotides match TRBD2. The junction had 4 bases not matched to a gene; V was cut back by 1 base and J by 4 bases. CDR1 and CDR2 (germline): SGHTA, FQGNSA. The CDR3 runs to 15 residues. CDR3 sequence reads: CASSLVLAGSYEQYF. The CDR3 DNA reads as TGTGCCAGCAGCTTAGTACTAGCGGGAAGTTACGAGCAGTACTTC. Looking up the rest from reference TRBV7-2 and TRBJ2-7 gives the full variable domain: GAGVSQSPSNKVTEKGKDVELRCDPISGHTALYWYRQSLGQGLEFLIYFQGNSAPDKSGLPSDRFSAERTGGSVSTLTIQRTQQEDSAVYLCASSLVLAGSYEQYFGPGTRLTVT.

This chain uses TRBV19 with TRBJ2-7; D is unresolved. CDR3 length: 13 amino acids. Trimming removed 5 bases from V and 2 bases from J, with 10 bases in between. The germline CDR1 and CDR2 sequences are LNHDA and SQIVND (reference sequence). The CDR3 nucleotides read TGTGCCAGTAGTTCCAGCGTTACCTACGAGCAGTACTTC. Translation: CASSSSVTYEQYF.

The chain links TRBV7-8 to TRBJ2-7; D is perhaps TRBD1 (5 bases). V was shortened by 1 base and J by 4 bases, with 11 bases between the two germline ends. This CDR3 has 14 amino acids. Germline CDR1 SGHVS, CDR2 FQNEAQ. The CDR3 here is CASSLGRVGYEQYF. Here the CDR3 DNA reads TGTGCCAGCAGCTTAGGCAGGGTAGGGTACGAGCAGTACTTC.

The chain is built from TRBV6-5 and TRBJ1-1, with TRBD1 identical over 9 bases. CDR1 and CDR2 (germline): MNHEY, SVGAGI. Trimming cost V 6 bases and J 7 bases; bases outside gene matches: 6. The CDR3 has 13 residues. CDR3: CASRTGGPVEAFF. DNA of the CDR3: TGTGCCAGCAGGACAGGGGGGCCCGTTGAAGCTTTCTTT.

The CDR3 reads CASISRETDTQYF. Written as DNA, the CDR3 is TGTGCCAGCATCTCGCGGGAGACAGATACGCAGTATTTT. The V and J genes are TRBV2 and TRBJ2-3; 7 bases align to TRBD2. The V and J ends lost 7 bases and 3 bases, in that order; junction bases with no gene match: 4. Germline V lookup: CDR1 SNHLY, CDR2 FYNNEI. This CDR3 comprises 13 residues.

This CDR3 is CATQTPQGGTGELFF. The CDR3 DNA sequence: TGTGCCACCCAGACCCCCCAAGGGGGCACCGGGGAGCTGTTTTTT. This chain joins TRBV6-5 and TRBJ2-2; possible D gene TRBD1, 6 bases. CDR1 is MNHEY, CDR2 SVGAGI, per germline. V was pared by 10 bases and J by 4 bases, with 19 bases between. The CDR3 totals 15 residues.

The chain uses TRBV18 and TRBJ2-4; 7 nucleotides align to TRBD1. The CDR3 is 14 residues long. V shed 3 bases and J 5 bases; nucleotides not matched to a gene: 4. The V gene's germline CDR1 is KGHSH and CDR2 LQKENI. CDR3 loop: CASSPQGQQNIQYF. The CDR3, as DNA: TGTGCCAGCTCACCTCAGGGACAGCAAAACATTCAGTACTTC.

This clone was seen a few times. The CDR3 coding sequence is TGTGCCAGCAGTCCAGGGACAGAGCAGTACTTC. It specifies CASSPGTEQYF. The V gene is TRBV7-9, the J gene TRBJ2-7; TRBD1 might be the D (6 bases). The CDR3 has 11 residues. Looked up from germline, CDR1 is SEHNR and CDR2 is FQNEAQ (reference sequence). V was trimmed by 6 bases and J by 7 bases, leaving 10 bases between them.

This clone is labeled as medium-sized. The rearrangement uses TRBV6-2 or TRBV6-3 and TRBJ1-1, with D unclear. The CDR3 is 15 amino acids. Germline CDR1 MNHEY, CDR2 SVGEGT. V was clipped by 3 bases and J by 3 bases, with 14 bases between them. The CDR3 here is CASSYNGIRDTEAFF. In DNA, the CDR3 is TGTGCCAGCAGTTATAACGGCATACGGGACACTGAAGCTTTCTTT.

This rearrangement joins TRBV2 to TRBJ2-7; TRBD2 matches at 8 bases. CDR1 is SNHLY and CDR2 is FYNNEI in the germline V gene. The CDR3 runs to 14 residues. The trim removed 6 bases at V and 2 bases at J, leaving 6 bases unmatched. Here the CDR3 reads CASRERESAYEQYF. CDR3 DNA sequence: TGTGCCAGCAGAGAGCGGGAGTCCGCCTACGAGCAGTACTTC.

V is TRBV19 and J is TRBJ1-2, with unresolved D. Per the germline V gene, CDR1 is LNHDA and CDR2 is SQIVND (reference sequence). This CDR3 has 12 residues. V was trimmed by 0 bases and J by 8 bases, leaving 7 bases between them. CDR3 coding DNA: TGTGCCAGTAGTATAGACCCTTTCGGCTACACCTTC. Its protein product is CASSIDPFGYTF.

The V call is TRBV10-3, the J call TRBJ1-6; 9 bases are a match to TRBD1. Germline V gene sequence: CDR1 ENHRY, CDR2 SYGVKD. V dropped 10 bases and J dropped 5; count of bases not matched to a gene: 3. The CDR3 is 13 residues long. The DNA for the CDR3 is TGTGCCACCAGGACAGGGGATAATTCACCCCTCCACTTT. Its protein is CATRTGDNSPLHF.

The chain joins TRBV7-9 to TRBJ2-7; D remains ambiguous. Germline CDR1 SEHNR, CDR2 FQNEAQ (reference sequence). Deletions cut 5 bases from V and 1 base from J, with 15 bases between. The CDR3 covers 15 residues. In nucleotides, the CDR3 is TGTGCCAGCAGCCCGATGACGACACCATCCTACGAGCAGTACTTC. Residues: CASSPMTTPSYEQYF.

The chain links TRBV3-1 (or the pseudogene TRBV3-2) to TRBJ1-2; 9 nucleotides agree with TRBD1. The CDR3 is 15 amino acids. Germline assignment: CDR1 LGHDT and CDR2 YNNKEL (reference sequence). Trimming at V came to 0 bases and at J to 5 bases, leaving 4 bases not matched to a gene. This CDR3 reads CASSQDSGTGYGYTF. The CDR3, as DNA: TGTGCCAGCAGCCAAGATAGCGGGACAGGGTATGGCTACACCTTC.

The V and J genes are TRBV12-3 or TRBV12-4 and TRBJ1-6; D is possibly TRBD1 (6 bases). Trimming left V 2 bases short and J 8 bases short, with 7 bases between. This CDR3 is built from 13 residues. CDR3 region: CASSLRTDSPLHF. For the CDR3, the DNA is TGTGCCAGCAGTTTAAGGACAGATTCACCCCTCCACTTT.

The chain carries TRBV5-1 and TRBJ2-1; TRBD2 agrees at 9 bases. In germline, CDR1 is SGHRS, CDR2 YFSETQ. The CDR3 has 15 amino acids. Germline trimming cut 2 bases from V and 6 bases from J; bases unmatched to any gene: 6. CDR3: CASSFGRGGGNEQFF. CDR3 coding DNA: TGCGCCAGCAGCTTCGGGCGGGGGGGTGGCAATGAGCAGTTCTTC.

The V call is TRBV5-6, the J call TRBJ2-7, with TRBD1 as a possible D gene (5 bases). From germline, CDR1 is SGHDT and CDR2 YYEEEE. V lost 1 base and J lost 2, with 7 bases in between. This CDR3 spans 13 amino acids. The CDR3 reads CASSLLGAYEQYF. DNA of the CDR3: TGTGCCAGCAGCTTGTTAGGGGCCTACGAGCAGTACTTC. Drawing the rest from reference TRBV5-6 and TRBJ2-7, the complete variable domain is DAGVTQSPTHLIKTRGQQVTLRCSPKSGHDTVSWYQQALGQGPQFIFQYYEEEERQRGNFPDRFSGHQFPNYSSELNVNALLLGDSALYLCASSLLGAYEQYFGPGTRLTVT.

The V gene is TRBV29-1, the J gene TRBJ2-7, with D possibly TRBD2 on 6 matching bases. V was clipped by 6 bases and J by 6 bases, with 12 bases between them. Germline V lookup: CDR1 SQVTM, CDR2 ANQGSEA. The CDR3 runs to 11 residues. CDR3 in amino acids: CSVATSSEQYF. In nucleotides, the CDR3 is TGCAGCGTAGCCACTAGCTCCGAGCAGTACTTC.

This chain joins TRBV9 and TRBJ1-3; D not certain. Germline loops: CDR1 SGDLS, CDR2 YYNGEE. The germline V and J ends were trimmed by 5 bases and 0 bases, with 9 bases remaining between them. The CDR3 is made up of 14 amino acids. CDR3 residues: CASSKPSSGNTIYF. Here the CDR3 DNA reads TGTGCCAGCAGTAAACCGAGCTCTGGAAACACCATATATTTT.

This clone came up a few times. This chain uses TRBV10-1 with TRBJ2-7, with D tentatively TRBD1 (6 bases). Germline CDR1 reads WNHNN; CDR2 reads SYGVQD (reference sequence). The CDR3 spans 15 residues. Trimming cost V 4 bases and J 10 bases, with 23 bases left between them. The CDR3 nucleotides read TGCGCCAGCAGTGCCGGCTGGGGGCCAGGGGCAGGACAGTACTTC. This translates into CASSAGWGPGAGQYF.

This chain links TRBV28 with TRBJ2-5; D is ambiguous. Trimming removed 2 bases from V and 7 bases from J, with 11 bases in between. This CDR3 region has 13 residues. CDR1 and CDR2 from the germline V gene are MDHEN and SYDVKM. The CDR3 is CASSLDGWATQYF. CDR3 coding DNA: TGTGCCAGCAGTTTAGACGGATGGGCGACCCAGTACTTC. Full variable domain (rest looked up from reference TRBV28 and TRBJ2-5): DVKVTQSSRYLVKRTGEKVFLECVQDMDHENMFWYRQDPGLGLRLIYFSYDVKMKEKGDIPEGYSVSREKKERFSLILESASTNQTSMYLCASSLDGWATQYFGPGTRLLVL.

The chain joins TRBV9 to TRBJ2-1; the D gene is possibly TRBD2 (6 bases). Trimming shortened V by 1 base and J by 3 bases, and 14 bases separated the two germline ends. Looked up from germline, CDR1 is SGDLS and CDR2 is YYNGEE. This CDR3 has 16 amino acids. Here the CDR3 DNA reads TGTGCCAGCAGCGTAAGGCCCGGGGGAGACTACAATGAGCAGTTCTTC. It is translated as CASSVRPGGDYNEQFF.